These 4 T cell receptor beta chains originate from one sample sequenced in a study of cytomegalovirus exposure and HLA in healthy donors. Use of 60 Vbeta and 13 Jbeta primers characterized the PCR. The method was immunoSEQ multiplex PCR; TCRdb's version includes in-frame clones alone and lacks a portion of them. The repertoire consists of roughly 140,000 clones, with 60% to 85% occurring once and the leading ten covering less than 3.5%. Source material: PBMCs. These receptors were collected from a middle-aged man in good health and CMV-seropositive.

The genes are TRBV2 and TRBJ2-7; D gene uncertain. CDR3 length: 12 amino acids. CDR1 and CDR2 from the germline V gene are SNHLY and FYNNEI. V lost 6 bases and J 0 bases, leaving 6 bases between the germline ends. The CDR3: CASRLSSYEQYF. In DNA form, the CDR3 reads TGTGCCAGCAGGCTTAGCTCCTACGAGCAGTACTTC.

V and J are TRBV7-2 and TRBJ1-4, with D unclear. This CDR3 has 13 residues. Looked up from germline, CDR1 is SGHTA and CDR2 is FQGNSA. The V and J ends lost 6 bases and 4 bases respectively, with 9 bases between them. CDR3 protein: CASSFFNNEKLFF. DNA of the CDR3: TGTGCCAGCAGTTTTTTTAATAATGAAAAACTGTTTTTT.

This clone was seen a handful of times. V is TRBV19 and J is TRBJ1-5, with TRBD1 matching 8 bases. Germline trimming cut 4 bases from V and 6 bases from J; bases unmatched to any gene: 11. CDR1 is LNHDA, CDR2 SQIVND, per germline (reference sequence). The CDR3 is 16 residues long. The CDR3 sequence is CASSTLTDRVGQPQHF. In DNA form, the CDR3 reads TGTGCCAGTAGTACTCTCACGGACAGGGTGGGTCAGCCCCAGCATTTT.

The rearrangement links TRBV30 to TRBJ2-7, with 12 bases that match TRBD1. Looked up from germline, CDR1 is GTSNPN and CDR2 is SVGIG (reference sequence). There are 14 residues in the CDR3. V dropped 3 bases and J dropped 5; count of bases not matched to a gene: 5. CDR3 protein: CAWSYGTGGHEQYF. CDR3 DNA: TGTGCCTGGAGCTACGGGACAGGGGGCCACGAGCAGTACTTC.